This T cell receptor (beta chain) emerged from a study of neurological immune-mediated disorders. Background on the study: Multiple sclerosis patients numbering around 34 comprised around 31 relapsing-remitting and 3 secondary progressive patients. Study findings and constraints: Private repertoires in all groups were suggested, as expanded clones shared no CDR3 amino acid sequences across subjects. Multiple sclerosis, the disease with the least TCR clonal expansion, fell below healthy controls, whereas HTLV-1-associated myelopathy showed the most.

This clonotype was found many times. Its matching antigen is unknown. Time point in this sample: longitudinal time-point 2. Germline values: CDR1 LGHDT, CDR2 YNNKEL (reference sequence). V was trimmed by 2 bases and J by 3 bases, leaving 10 bases between them. The CDR3 length is 14 residues. The method for making cDNA was 5'RACE, and it used 10-nucleotide random UMIs. One entry per CDR3 protein results from TCRdb running MiXCR on the 5' RACE reads. The sample contains some 87,000 distinct CDR3 sequences, almost 6% of which appear only once. This TCR was recovered from a woman aged 60-75 years with multiple sclerosis. The sample was PBMCs. The chain couples TRBV3-1 to TRBJ1-1, with no clear D. The CDR3 here is CASSQSEGYTEAFF. The CDR3 nucleotides are TGTGCCAGCAGCCAAAGCGAGGGTTACACTGAAGCTTTCTTT.